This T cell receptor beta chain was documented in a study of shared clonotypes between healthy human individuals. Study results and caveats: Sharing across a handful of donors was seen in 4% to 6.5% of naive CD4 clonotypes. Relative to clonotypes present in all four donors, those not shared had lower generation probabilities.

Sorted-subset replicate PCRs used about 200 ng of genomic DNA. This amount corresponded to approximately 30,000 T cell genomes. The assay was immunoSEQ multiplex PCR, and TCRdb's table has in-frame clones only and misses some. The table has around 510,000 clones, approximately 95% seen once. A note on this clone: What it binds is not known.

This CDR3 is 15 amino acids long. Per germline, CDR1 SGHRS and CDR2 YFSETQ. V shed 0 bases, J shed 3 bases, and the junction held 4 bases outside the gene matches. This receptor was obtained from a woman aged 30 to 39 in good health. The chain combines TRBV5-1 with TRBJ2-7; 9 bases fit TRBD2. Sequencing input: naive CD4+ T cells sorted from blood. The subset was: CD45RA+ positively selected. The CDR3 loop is CASSLDGLAFYEQYF. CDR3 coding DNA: TGCGCCAGCAGCTTGGACGGACTAGCGTTCTACGAGCAGTACTTC.